These 23 T cell receptor beta chains share one sample of origin, sequenced in a study of T cells in Graves' hyperthyroidism and ophthalmopathy. Amplification of TCR beta CDR3 regions used RNA as the template. With the HTBI primer set, the TCR CDR3 went through a first round of RT-PCR. TCRdb used MiXCR to reprocess the multiplex PCR reads, holding one entry per CDR3 protein. This table has roughly 640,000 distinct CDR3 sequences, 15% to 20% appearing once. Input material: blood. These receptors all come from a woman between 40 and 55 years old with Graves' ophthalmopathy.

In this sample, this clonotype turned up a few times. This rearrangement joins TRBV2 to TRBJ1-1; TRBD1 matches 8 bases. CDR1 is SNHLY and CDR2 is FYNNEI in the germline V gene. The CDR3 is 14 residues long. Germline trimming cut 4 bases from V and 6 bases from J; bases unmatched to any gene: 7. Here the CDR3 DNA reads TGTGCCAGCAGTGGACAGGGGAGTTTTTCTGAAGCTTTCTTT. It specifies CASSGQGSFSEAFF.

This clonotype was seen a few times. V is TRBV18 and J is TRBJ2-3; D gene unclear. V was cut by 3 bases and J by 1 base, with 11 bases left in between. The V gene's germline CDR1 is KGHSH and CDR2 LQKENI. This CDR3 has 15 amino acids. CDR3 DNA: TGTGCCAGCTCACCTCCTAACACCCGCACAGATACGCAGTATTTT. This gives the protein CASSPPNTRTDTQYF.

Of note for this clonotype: With a much larger clone just one base away, this may be a read error. The rearrangement uses TRBV20-1 and TRBJ1-1; no firm D call. Germline V gives CDR1 DFQATT, CDR2 SNEGSKA (reference sequence). The CDR3 runs to 12 residues. V lost 4 bases, J lost 4 bases, and 10 bases lay in between. The CDR3 sequence is CSATQIGTEAFF. The CDR3 DNA follows: TGCAGTGCTACTCAGATTGGCACTGAAGCTTTCTTT.

This clonotype was seen only a few times. The chain carries TRBV20-1 and TRBJ2-3; 8 positions agree with TRBD2. The V gene end was trimmed by 8 bases and the J gene end by 5 bases; junction bases not matched to a gene: 12. Germline lookup yields CDR1 DFQATT and CDR2 SNEGSKA (reference sequence). The CDR3 sequence is 14 residues long. The CDR3 sequence is CSLLSGGVGDTQYF. DNA for the CDR3: TGCAGTCTATTATCCGGGGGGGTGGGAGATACGCAGTATTTT.

Ten or more counts support this clonotype. The chain combines TRBV10-3 with TRBJ1-1, with 9 positions matching TRBD1. Germline V gives CDR1 ENHRY, CDR2 SYGVKD. V shed 4 bases and J 1 base; nucleotides not matched to a gene: 10. The CDR3 spans 17 residues. The CDR3, as DNA: TGTGCCATCAGTGGCGGACAGGGGACACTGGGGAACACTGAAGCTTTCTTT. Encoded protein: CAISGGQGTLGNTEAFF.

As regards this clonotype: The germline gene is not matched at one end of the junction; a read error may be the cause. The chain couples TRBV12-3 or TRBV12-4 to TRBJ1-6; D might be TRBD1 (5 bases). This CDR3 contains 12 residues. CDR3 loop: CAGSPGNSPLHF. The CDR3 bases are TGTGCCGGCAGTCCAGGGAATTCACCCCTCCACTTT.

This chain links TRBV27 with TRBJ2-3; 10 nucleotides match TRBD2. Unmatched junction bases numbered 8, after V lost 2 bases and J lost 6 bases. Germline CDR1 and CDR2: MNHEY and SMNVEV (reference sequence). This CDR3 has 16 residues. The DNA for the CDR3 is TGTGCCAGCAGTTTAGGAGCGGGGGGGCCCTGGGATACGCAGTATTTT. Its protein product is CASSLGAGGPWDTQYF.

CDR3 DNA: TGTGCCAGCATGATGGACAGGGGGCTACCTCCCTACGAGCAGTACTTC. Its translation is CASMMDRGLPPYEQYF. The rearrangement uses TRBV12-3 or TRBV12-4 and TRBJ2-7; 11 bases fit TRBD1. This CDR3 has 16 residues. V gave up 7 bases and J gave up 2 bases; unmatched junction bases: 10.

The chain joins TRBV11-1 to TRBJ1-3; TRBD1 is a possible D gene (6 bases). The CDR3 totals 18 residues. V gave up 5 bases and J gave up 7 bases, with 27 bases separating them. Germline CDR1 and CDR2: SGHAT and FQDESV (reference sequence). The CDR3 loop is CASSRYGQPIPTENTIYF. The CDR3 region has the DNA TGTGCCAGCAGCCGATATGGACAGCCGATCCCAACTGAGAACACCATATATTTT.

This clonotype was recorded many times. This chain links TRBV28 with TRBJ1-2, with D uncertain. Germline V gene data show CDR1 as MDHEN and CDR2 as SYDVKM. This CDR3 contains 15 residues. V was clipped by 5 bases and J by 7 bases, with 20 bases between them. CDR3 in DNA: TGTGCCAGCAGTACCCCCCTATACTCGGGGTTTGGCTACACCTTC. It is translated as CASSTPLYSGFGYTF.

A few counts support this clonotype. V and J are TRBV7-9 and TRBJ2-7; D is unresolved. The CDR3 loop spans 12 amino acids. Germline CDR1 and CDR2: SEHNR and FQNEAQ (reference sequence). V was cut by 4 bases and J by 3 bases, with 7 bases left in between. The CDR3 is CASSSPDYEQYF. CDR3 coding DNA: TGTGCCAGCAGCTCCCCGGACTACGAGCAGTACTTC.

Of note for this clonotype: The junction and the germline gene differ at one end; a read error may be behind it. The chain couples TRBV15 to TRBJ2-7; a weak D match, TRBD2 (5 bases). The CDR3 loop spans 13 amino acids. The germline gives CDR1 LNHNV, CDR2 YYDKDF (reference sequence). The chain's CDR3 is CATSGEGGYEQYF. Written as DNA, the CDR3 is TGTGCCACCAGCGGAGAAGGAGGCTACGAGCAGTACTTC.

The sample holds a few counts of this clonotype. V gene TRBV25-1 combines with J gene TRBJ2-5, with 10 bases that match TRBD1. The CDR3 runs to 14 residues. V shed 6 bases and J 5 bases; nucleotides not matched to a gene: 6. Germline lookup yields CDR1 MGHDK and CDR2 SYGVNS. For the CDR3, the DNA is TGTGCCAGCAGATGGACAGGGGGAGGCGAGACCCAGTACTTC. Translation gives CASRWTGGGETQYF.

This clonotype showed up many times. The V gene is TRBV20-1, the J gene TRBJ1-1; D gene unclear. The CDR3 extends over 13 amino acids. V lost 5 bases and J 8 bases, leaving 18 bases between the germline ends. Germline CDR1 is DFQATT and CDR2 is SNEGSKA (reference sequence). DNA of the CDR3: TGCAGTGCTCCTACCCCCGTAAGGCAGGAAGCTTTCTTT. Translating it yields CSAPTPVRQEAFF.

This clonotype was detected only a few times. For the CDR3, the DNA is TGTGCCAGCAGCGTAGAGCCCAGTGCTGAAGCTTTCTTT. Protein sequence: CASSVEPSAEAFF. The V gene is TRBV9, the J gene TRBJ1-1; D call uncertain. Trimming took off 0 bases at V and 6 bases at J, with 9 bases between the two ends. In germline, CDR1 is SGDLS, CDR2 YYNGEE. The CDR3 covers 13 residues.

The rearrangement uses TRBV3-1 and TRBJ2-2, with unresolved D. The germline CDR1 and CDR2 sequences are LGHDT and YNNKEL (reference sequence). This CDR3 region has 16 residues. The ends were cut back, 4 bases at V and 1 base at J, with 13 bases in the middle. The CDR3 coding sequence is TGTGCCAGCAGCCCCCACGTTGGGGTGAACACCGGGGAGCTGTTTTTT. Its translation is CASSPHVGVNTGELFF.

The chain carries TRBV11-1 and TRBJ2-5; TRBD1 agrees at 8 bases. Germline V CDR1 and CDR2: SGHAT, FQDESV (reference sequence). V was clipped by 5 bases and J by 1 base; unmatched bases: 9. This CDR3 has 16 amino acids. CDR3 region: CASSPSVGQGQETQYF. The DNA of the CDR3 is TGTGCCAGCAGCCCTTCAGTCGGACAGGGCCAAGAGACCCAGTACTTC.

This clonotype showed up just a few times. This sequence joins TRBV7-8 and TRBJ2-2; 14 nucleotides line up with TRBD2. V lost 1 base to trimming and J lost 6 bases; unmatched junction nucleotides: 7. Germline lookup yields CDR1 SGHVS and CDR2 FQNEAQ. This CDR3 comprises 18 residues. In DNA, the CDR3 is TGTGCCAGCAGCTTAGGACGGACTAGCGGGAGGTCGGCCGGGGAGCTGTTTTTT. It specifies CASSLGRTSGRSAGELFF. Drawing the rest from reference TRBV7-8 and TRBJ2-2, the complete variable domain is GAGVSQSPRYKVAKRGQDVALRCDPISGHVSLFWYQQALGQGPEFLTYFQNEAQLDKSGLPSDRFFAERPEGSVSTLKIQRTQQEDSAVYLCASSLGRTSGRSAGELFFGEGSRLTVL.

Concerning this clonotype: At one of its ends the junction is not consistent with the germline gene, which may arise from a read error. The rearrangement uses TRBV10-2 and TRBJ2-2; D unclear. The CDR3 has 12 amino acids. The germline V gene encodes CDR1 WSHSY and CDR2 SAAADI. In DNA form, the CDR3 reads TGCGCCAGCCTCATTAACACCCGGGAGCTGTTTTTT. As protein: CASLINTRELFF.

The chain combines TRBV7-9 with TRBJ2-1; D may be TRBD1 (7 bases). CDR1 is SEHNR and CDR2 is FQNEAQ in the germline V gene (reference sequence). CDR3 length: 15 residues. The V end was cut by 3 bases, the J end by 7 bases, with 16 bases between. CDR3 in amino acids: CASSLSRGEWNEQFF. The CDR3 DNA reads TGTGCCAGCAGCTTGAGCAGGGGGGAATGGAATGAGCAGTTCTTC.

The sample holds a few counts of this clonotype. The genes are TRBV6-2 or TRBV6-3 and TRBJ1-6, with D possibly matching TRBD1 (6 bases). The V gene lost 6 bases and the J gene lost 10 bases, with 16 bases spanning the gap. Per the germline V gene, CDR1 is MNHEY and CDR2 is SVGEGT. The CDR3 has 14 amino acids. The CDR3 DNA reads as TGTGCCAGCAGACCCGGGGGCCCCTCATCACCCCTCCACTTT. Amino acid sequence: CASRPGGPSSPLHF.

The sample holds many counts of this clonotype. The rearrangement uses TRBV7-8 and TRBJ2-7; D gene unclear. The germline V gene encodes CDR1 SGHVS and CDR2 FQNEAQ. The V gene lost 3 bases and the J gene lost 0 bases, with 9 bases spanning the gap. The CDR3 consists of 14 residues. Here the CDR3 DNA reads TGTGCCAGCAGCTTCGTCTCTTCCTCCTACGAGCAGTACTTC. Residues: CASSFVSSSYEQYF.

In the case of this clonotype: A much larger clonotype is one base distant, so this may be a read error. The conserved phenylalanine or tryptophan is not found at the CDR3 terminus, so this likely reflects a read error. V gene TRBV11-2 combines with J gene TRBJ1-6; D gene uncertain. Looked up from germline, CDR1 is SGHAT and CDR2 is FQNNGV. The CDR3 covers 14 residues. V lost 0 bases and J 9 bases, leaving 9 bases between the germline ends. The DNA of the CDR3 is TGTGCCAGCAGCTTAGATTCGGAAAGTTCACCCCTCCACCTT. It translates to CASSLDSESSPLHL.